This TCR beta chain was identified during a study of T cell clonality in common variable immunodeficiency. General study findings and limits: Common variable immunodeficiency TCR beta sequences reportedly had fewer deletions and N-nucleotide insertions. CVID subjects showed higher TCRbeta clonality than healthy controls. Fewer TCRbeta clones were shared among CVID subjects than controls.

Germline values: CDR1 SQVTM, CDR2 ANQGSEA. The CDR3 is 12 residues long. The protocol was immunoSEQ multiplex PCR, while the TCRdb copy is restricted to in-frame clones and leaves out a portion. The sample counts tens of thousands of clones, none seen once; the ten largest own about 2%. This clone was seen at least ten times. Antigen unknown. The read finishes 3 residues shy of the CDR3 end, and the germline J gene is used to complete it. The receptor was isolated from a person between 18 and 70 years old in good health. The sample was peripheral blood mononuclear cells. The gene calls are TRBV29-1 and TRBJ1-2; the match to TRBD1 covers 7 bases. The sequenced part of the CDR3 DNA is TGCAGCGTTGGACAGGGACTGGAGGGC. Its protein is CSVGQGLEG. The entire CDR3 reads CSVGQGLEGYTF.